The 19 T cell receptor beta chains below were found in one sample sequenced in a study of T cells in women clearing cervical HPV infection. The method was immunoSEQ multiplex PCR; TCRdb's version includes in-frame clones alone and lacks a portion of them. This sample's table reports tens of thousands of clones. Sample: blood buffy coat. The source is a woman aged 18 to 69 with a cervical HPV16 infection that either progressed to CIN3+ or cleared (not recorded which).

Of note for this clone: The read terminates 3 residues before the CDR3 end, so the remaining end is supplied by the germline J gene. This chain links TRBV5-4 with TRBJ1-5; 10 bases map to TRBD1. This CDR3 is 15 amino acids long. Germline CDR1 reads SGHNT; CDR2 reads YYREEE (reference sequence). V shed 4 bases, J shed 4 bases, and the junction held 5 bases outside the gene matches. The CDR3 protein is CASSAGTGANQPQHF. The part of the CDR3 DNA that was read is TGTGCCAGCAGCGCGGGGACAGGGGCAAATCAGCCC.

With respect to this clone: The CDR3 end lies 3 residues beyond the end of the read and is filled in from the germline J gene. J is TRBJ2-2 and V is TRBV4-2; TRBD2 matches 8 bases. Germline V lookup: CDR1 LGHNA, CDR2 YNFKEQ. The CDR3 is 16 residues long. J lost 3 bases, V lost 1 base, and 4 bases had no gene match. The sequenced part of the CDR3 DNA is TGTGCCAGCAGCCAAGGCGGGGGGACGTACACCGGGGAG. Its protein product is CASSQGGGTYTGE. Given in full, the CDR3 is CASSQGGGTYTGELFF.

For this clone: The read ends 3 residues early relative to the CDR3; the germline J gene fills the gap. This chain connects TRBV2 to TRBJ2-5; D perhaps matches TRBD2 (7 bases). Germline-derived CDR1 and CDR2 are SNHLY and FYNNEI. This CDR3 has 14 amino acids. V was pared by 6 bases and J by 2 bases, with 13 bases between. The CDR3 sequence is CASRGRGGQETQYF. CDR3 DNA, as far as it was read: TGTGCCAGCAGGGGCAGGGGAGGGCAAGAGACC.

The CDR3 loop reads CASSLNAGGNTGELFF. The covered CDR3 bases are TGTGCCAGCAGCTTAAATGCGGGGGGGAACACCGGGGAG. The V and J genes are TRBV7-3 and TRBJ2-2; 8 bases are shared with TRBD2. The CDR3 end is not reached by the read, which stops 3 residues before it; the germline J gene fills it in. V shed 1 base, J shed 1 base, and the junction held 2 bases outside the gene matches. This CDR3 is built from 16 residues. CDR1 is SGHTA and CDR2 is FQGTGA in the germline V gene.

Concerning this clone itself: Read sequence stops 3 residues before the CDR3 end, and the germline J gene provides the missing end. The rearrangement links TRBV19 to TRBJ1-2; D is perhaps TRBD1 (5 bases). The CDR3 is 16 amino acids. The germline V and J ends were trimmed by 1 base and 1 base, with 13 bases remaining between them. Germline V gives CDR1 LNHDA, CDR2 SQIVND (reference sequence). The CDR3 spells CASSIGGEGLNYGYTF. The CDR3 DNA, read in part, is TGTGCCAGTAGTATAGGCGGAGAGGGACTTAACTATGGC.

A word on this clone: Coverage ceases 3 residues before the CDR3 finishes, and the germline J gene fills in the end. The chain employs TRBV5-8 and TRBJ2-2, with 9 positions matching TRBD1. The CDR3 has 14 amino acids. Germline V lookup: CDR1 SGHTS, CDR2 YDEGEE. CDR3 in amino acids: CASSSTGGREKLFF. The DNA read from the CDR3 is TGTGCCAGCAGCTCGACAGGGGGTCGTGAAAAG. Complete variable domain (other parts from reference TRBV5-8 and TRBJ2-2): EAGVTQSPTHLIKTRGQQATLRCSPISGHTSVYWYQQALGLGLQFLLWYDEGEERNRGNFPPRFSGRQFPNYSSELNVNALELEDSALYLCASSSTGGREKLFFGEGSRLTVL.

Details on this clone: The read halts 3 residues ahead of the CDR3 end, with the missing end drawn from the germline J gene. The rearrangement joins TRBV6-2 or TRBV6-3 to TRBJ2-7; D is undetermined. The V gene lost 4 bases and the J gene lost 3 bases, with 10 bases spanning the gap. This CDR3 spans 13 amino acids. Germline assignment: CDR1 MNHEY and CDR2 SVGEGT. The chain's CDR3 is CASSSNYHYEQYF. CDR3 DNA, as far as it was read: TGTGCCAGCAGTTCCAACTATCACTACGAG.

Note on this clone: The read falls 3 residues short of the CDR3 end, and the missing part is taken from the germline J gene. V and J are TRBV7-8 and TRBJ1-5; D unclear. Trimming removed 2 bases at V and 3 bases at J, with 8 bases between. The CDR3 is 14 amino acids. Germline V gene sequence: CDR1 SGHVS, CDR2 FQNEAQ. The CDR3 bases that were read are TGTGCCAGCAGCTTAAGCCAGGTCAATCAGCCC. Its protein product is CASSLSQVNQP. The entire CDR3 protein is CASSLSQVNQPQHF. The entire variable domain, with the rest obtained from reference TRBV7-8 and TRBJ1-5, is as follows: GAGVSQSPRYKVAKRGQDVALRCDPISGHVSLFWYQQALGQGPEFLTYFQNEAQLDKSGLPSDRFFAERPEGSVSTLKIQRTQQEDSAVYLCASSLSQVNQPQHFGDGTRLSIL.

Remarks on this clone: The read stops 3 residues short of the end of the CDR3; the missing end is completed from the germline J gene. V is TRBV7-2 and J is TRBJ2-7, with D possibly matching TRBD1 (6 bases). This CDR3 has 13 residues. The germline gives CDR1 SGHTA, CDR2 FQGNSA. The germline V and J ends were trimmed by 1 base and 5 bases, with 9 bases remaining between them. Incomplete CDR3 DNA: TGTGCCAGCAGCTTAGTGACAGGAGACGAG. Its protein is CASSLVTGDE. The entire CDR3 protein is CASSLVTGDEQYF.

Worth noting for this clone: The read comes to an end 3 residues before the CDR3 does, leaving the germline J gene to fill in the end. This chain links TRBV29-1 with TRBJ2-1; D may be TRBD1 (5 bases). Between the trimmed V and J ends, which lost 4 bases and 4 bases, there was a span of 11 bases. This CDR3 contains 13 residues. Germline V gene data show CDR1 as SQVTM and CDR2 as ANQGSEA. CDR3 region: CSVGETAYNEQFF. Partial CDR3 DNA: TGCAGCGTTGGAGAGACAGCTTACAATGAG.

Notes on this clone: Read coverage stops 3 residues before the CDR3 terminus; the germline J gene supplies the remainder. This chain joins TRBV19 and TRBJ1-1, with TRBD1 identical over 7 bases. Germline V gene data show CDR1 as LNHDA and CDR2 as SQIVND (reference sequence). With 4 bases clipped from V and 0 bases from J, the junction kept 8 bases outside the gene matches. This CDR3 has 16 residues. CDR3 DNA, as far as it was read: TGTGCCAGTAGTACTGGACAGGCACGCATGAACACTGAA. It is translated as CASSTGQARMNTE. The entire CDR3 protein reads CASSTGQARMNTEAFF. Complete variable domain (other parts from reference TRBV19 and TRBJ1-1): DGGITQSPKYLFRKEGQNVTLSCEQNLNHDAMYWYRQDPGQGLRLIYYSQIVNDFQKGDIAEGYSVSREKKESFPLTVTSAQKNPTAFYLCASSTGQARMNTEAFFGQGTRLTVV.

In regard to this clone: Coverage ceases 3 residues before the CDR3 finishes, and the germline J gene fills in the end. The chain employs TRBV5-1 and TRBJ2-3, with D tentatively TRBD2 (5 bases). Trimming cost V 0 bases and J 1 base, with 9 bases left between them. Germline-derived CDR1 and CDR2 are SGHRS and YFSETQ. This CDR3 contains 15 residues. CDR3 DNA, as far as it was read: TGCGCCAGCAGCTTGGCGGTCGGGGGCACAGATACG. Translating it yields CASSLAVGGTDT. The whole CDR3 protein reads CASSLAVGGTDTQYF. Looking up the rest from reference TRBV5-1 and TRBJ2-3 gives the full variable domain: KAGVTQTPRYLIKTRGQQVTLSCSPISGHRSVSWYQQTPGQGLQFLFEYFSETQRNKGNFPGRFSGRQFSNSRSEMNVSTLELGDSALYLCASSLAVGGTDTQYFGPGTRLTVL.

Concerning this clone: The observed sequence ends 3 residues before the CDR3 terminus, with the missing tail filled in from the germline J gene. This chain connects TRBV7-2 to TRBJ2-5; 7 nucleotides align to TRBD2. Per germline, CDR1 SGHTA and CDR2 FQGNSA. The V segment lost 7 bases and the J segment 4 bases; nucleotides outside the gene matches: 12. The CDR3 loop spans 15 amino acids. Partial CDR3 DNA: TGTGCCAGCACCGGGGGGAGGGGATGGGGAGAGACC. The encoded protein is CASTGGRGWGET. The full CDR3 sequence reads CASTGGRGWGETQYF. Complete variable domain (other parts from reference TRBV7-2 and TRBJ2-5): GAGVSQSPSNKVTEKGKDVELRCDPISGHTALYWYRQSLGQGLEFLIYFQGNSAPDKSGLPSDRFSAERTGGSVSTLTIQRTQQEDSAVYLCASTGGRGWGETQYFGPGTRLLVL.

Remarks on this clone: The CDR3 is cut off 3 residues early in the read; its end comes from the germline J gene. This chain joins TRBV7-2 and TRBJ1-6; D may be TRBD1 (6 bases). The CDR3 is 13 amino acids. V gave up 8 bases and J gave up 6 bases, with 11 bases separating them. Germline V gives CDR1 SGHTA, CDR2 FQGNSA. The CDR3 sequence: CASAEGVNSPLHF. CDR3 DNA (partial): TGTGCCAGCGCTGAGGGGGTTAATTCACCC.

With regard to this clone: Sequencing ends 3 residues short of the CDR3 end; the germline J gene provides the rest. The chain carries TRBV10-3 and TRBJ2-2, with TRBD2 matching over 13 bases. There are 14 residues in the CDR3. CDR1 ENHRY and CDR2 SYGVKD come from the germline V gene. The V segment lost 9 bases and the J segment 7 bases; nucleotides outside the gene matches: 5. CDR3 bases read: TGTGCCATACGACTAGCGGGAGGAATCGGGGAG. Its translation is CAIRLAGGIGE. The complete CDR3 reads CAIRLAGGIGELFF.

The sequenced CDR3 bases are TGTGCCAGCAGTCGAGGACTAGCGGGAGCCGGGGAG. Protein sequence: CASSRGLAGAGE. The entire CDR3 sequence reads CASSRGLAGAGELFF. This chain links TRBV7-2 with TRBJ2-2; 13 bases are shared with TRBD2. The read ends 3 residues early relative to the CDR3; the germline J gene fills the gap. The germline V gene has CDR1 SGHTA and CDR2 FQGNSA. This CDR3 is built from 15 residues. Trimming cost V 6 bases and J 6 bases; bases outside gene matches: 4.

Concerning this clone: From the germline J gene comes the end of the CDR3, since the read stops 3 residues before it. This sequence joins TRBV5-1 and TRBJ2-3, with TRBD2 matching 10 bases. The CDR3 sequence is 15 residues long. Germline V lookup: CDR1 SGHRS, CDR2 YFSETQ. Incomplete CDR3 DNA: TGCGCCAGCAGCTCCTTTGCTAGCGGGGGAGAGACG. Protein sequence: CASSSFASGGET. The full CDR3 protein reads CASSSFASGGETQYF. Drawing the rest from reference TRBV5-1 and TRBJ2-3, the complete variable domain is KAGVTQTPRYLIKTRGQQVTLSCSPISGHRSVSWYQQTPGQGLQFLFEYFSETQRNKGNFPGRFSGRQFSNSRSEMNVSTLELGDSALYLCASSSFASGGETQYFGPGTRLTVL.

Points on this clone: The CDR3 end lies 3 residues beyond the end of the read and is filled in from the germline J gene. V usage is TRBV7-3 and J usage is TRBJ1-2; no reliable D call. The germline V and J ends were trimmed by 3 bases and 0 bases, with 11 bases remaining between them. CDR1 is SGHTA, CDR2 FQGTGA, per germline. The CDR3 extends over 15 amino acids. The covered CDR3 bases are TGTGCCAGCAGCTTTCAAGCGGGGTCTAACTATGGC. Amino acid sequence: CASSFQAGSNYG. The whole CDR3 protein is CASSFQAGSNYGYTF.

Details on this clone: Germline is not matched at one junction end, which may reflect a read error. The observed sequence ends 3 residues before the CDR3 terminus, with the missing tail filled in from the germline J gene. The rearrangement joins TRBV7-7 to TRBJ2-5; 10 nucleotides line up with TRBD2. CDR1 SSHAT and CDR2 FNYEAQ come from the germline V gene (reference sequence). The CDR3 is made up of 16 amino acids. The CDR3 loop is CASSLARLAGQETQYF. CDR3 DNA, as far as it was read: TGTGCTAGCAGCTTAGCCAGACTAGCGGGCCAAGAGACC. The full variable domain, completed using reference TRBV7-7 and TRBJ2-5, is GAGVSQSPRYKVTKRGQDVTLRCDPISSHATLYWYQQALGQGPEFLTYFNYEAQPDKSGLPSDRFSAERPEGSISTLTIQRTEQRDSAMYRCASSLARLAGQETQYFGPGTRLLVL.